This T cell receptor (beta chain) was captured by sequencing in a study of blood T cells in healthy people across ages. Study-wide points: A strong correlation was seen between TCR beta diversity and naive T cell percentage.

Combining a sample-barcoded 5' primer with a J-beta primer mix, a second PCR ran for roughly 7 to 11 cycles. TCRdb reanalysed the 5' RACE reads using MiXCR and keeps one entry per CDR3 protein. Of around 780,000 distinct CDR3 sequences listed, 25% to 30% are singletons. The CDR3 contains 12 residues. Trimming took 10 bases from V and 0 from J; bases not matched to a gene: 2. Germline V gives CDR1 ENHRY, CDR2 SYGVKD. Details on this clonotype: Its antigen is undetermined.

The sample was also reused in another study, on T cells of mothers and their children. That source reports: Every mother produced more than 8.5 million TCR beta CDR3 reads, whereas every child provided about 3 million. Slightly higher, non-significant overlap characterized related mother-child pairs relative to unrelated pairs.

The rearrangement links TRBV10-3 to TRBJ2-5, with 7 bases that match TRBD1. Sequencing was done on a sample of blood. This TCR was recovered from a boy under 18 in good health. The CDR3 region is CATTGHQETQYF. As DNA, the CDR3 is TGTGCCACGACAGGGCACCAAGAGACCCAGTACTTC.